The 27 T cell receptor beta chains below come from one sample, sequenced in a study of cytomegalovirus exposure and HLA in healthy donors. Both 60 Vbeta primers and 13 Jbeta primers went into the PCR. Profiling relied on immunoSEQ multiplex PCR, and the TCRdb table lists in-frame clones only, not all of them. The table lists under 150,000 clones, 80% to 90% of them singletons. Sequencing used PBMCs. These receptors originate from a woman aged 25-40 years in good health and CMV-seronegative.

The CDR3 DNA follows: TGCGCCAGCAGCCTAACCCGCCTCATGAACACTGAAGCTTTCTTT. Encoded protein: CASSLTRLMNTEAFF. The V and J genes are TRBV5-1 and TRBJ1-1; D not certain. Trimming removed 4 bases from V and 0 bases from J, with 13 bases in between. CDR3 length: 15 amino acids. The germline gives CDR1 SGHRS, CDR2 YFSETQ.

The CDR3 coding sequence is TGTGCCAGCAGCGCAGACAGGGATCGGGGTTCACCCCTCCACTTT. Residues: CASSADRDRGSPLHF. The V and J genes are TRBV9 and TRBJ1-6, with 7 nucleotides matching TRBD1. The CDR3 contains 15 residues. V was clipped by 3 bases and J by 9 bases; unmatched bases: 9. CDR1 is SGDLS, CDR2 YYNGEE, per germline.

This clone was seen only a few times. The chain uses TRBV5-1 and TRBJ1-4; 8 nucleotides agree with TRBD1. This CDR3 comprises 16 residues. The J segment lost 8 bases and the V segment lost 4 bases, leaving 13 bases of the junction unmatched. Per the germline V gene, CDR1 is SGHRS and CDR2 is YFSETQ. In DNA, the CDR3 is TGCGCCAGCAGCGCCCAGCAGGGGGCGCGGGGGGAAAAACTGTTTTTT. Its translation is CASSAQQGARGEKLFF.

The chain employs TRBV5-6 and TRBJ2-7, with 9 bases matching TRBD2. The CDR3 contains 17 residues. V shed 4 bases and J 7 bases; nucleotides not matched to a gene: 18. Germline V lookup: CDR1 SGHDT, CDR2 YYEEEE. The CDR3 DNA reads TGTGCCAGCAGCCAGATAGCGGGAGCGTTATCGGCTACGGAGCAGTACTTC. Amino acid sequence: CASSQIAGALSATEQYF.

The chain has TRBV9 and TRBJ2-6; tentative D call: TRBD1 (5 bases). Trimming cost V 3 bases and J 0 bases, with 19 bases left between them. This CDR3 spans 19 amino acids. Germline V gene lookup returns CDR1 SGDLS and CDR2 YYNGEE. CDR3 nucleotides: TGTGCCAGCAGCGCCTATGTTGGGGCACCCATCTCTGGGGCCAACGTCCTGACTTTC. This gives the protein CASSAYVGAPISGANVLTF.

The chain is built from TRBV6-5 and TRBJ1-2; 8 nucleotides align to TRBD1. This CDR3 is built from 13 residues. The junction had 8 bases not matched to a gene; V was cut back by 6 bases and J by 8 bases. Germline V gene lookup returns CDR1 MNHEY and CDR2 SVGAGI. The DNA of the CDR3 is TGTGCCAGCAGCCCGACAGGGGCGAGGGGCTACACCTTC. Translated: CASSPTGARGYTF.

This chain links TRBV5-1 with TRBJ1-1, with 8 bases that match TRBD1. The CDR3 consists of 16 residues. The junction had 4 bases not matched to a gene; V was cut back by 0 bases and J by 0 bases. Germline V lookup: CDR1 SGHRS, CDR2 YFSETQ. CDR3: CASSLAWTGMNTEAFF. The CDR3 region has the DNA TGCGCCAGCAGCTTGGCCTGGACAGGGATGAACACTGAAGCTTTCTTT.

This clone was recorded once. The chain combines TRBV4-2 with TRBJ2-5, with D possibly being TRBD1 (6 bases). V lost 0 bases and J lost 4, with 6 bases in between. The CDR3 is 13 amino acids. Germline CDR1 LGHNA, CDR2 YNFKEQ. CDR3 loop: CASSQEGGETQYF. Written as DNA, the CDR3 is TGTGCCAGCAGCCAAGAAGGGGGAGAGACCCAGTACTTC.

This clone was detected a few times. The rearrangement uses TRBV11-3 and TRBJ2-3; D call uncertain. With 2 bases removed from V and 3 bases from J, the gap between germline ends came to 6 bases. CDR3 length equals 13 residues. Germline CDR1 is SGHNT and CDR2 is YENEEA. The CDR3 DNA follows: TGTGCCAGCAGCTTATCCAGGACAGATACGCAGTATTTT. As protein: CASSLSRTDTQYF.

The chain employs TRBV5-1 and TRBJ2-7; D is perhaps TRBD2 (6 bases). Germline V gene sequence: CDR1 SGHRS, CDR2 YFSETQ. The V and J ends lost 1 base and 4 bases respectively, with 15 bases between them. This CDR3 has 15 residues. Here the CDR3 reads CASSLTADGGYEQYF. The CDR3 DNA reads TGCGCCAGCAGCTTGACTGCTGACGGGGGATACGAGCAGTACTTC.

The chain recombines TRBV7-3 with TRBJ2-7; 8 nucleotides line up with TRBD1. Per germline, CDR1 SGHTA and CDR2 FQGTGA. Trimming cost V 5 bases and J 7 bases; bases outside gene matches: 13. The CDR3 loop spans 15 amino acids. The CDR3 region has the DNA TGTGCCAGCAGCCCAGGATCCGGGACAGGCGGGGAGCAGTACTTC. It specifies CASSPGSGTGGEQYF.

The rearrangement uses TRBV5-8 and TRBJ2-3, with 10 bases that match TRBD2. Germline V gene lookup returns CDR1 SGHTS and CDR2 YDEGEE. Germline trimming cut 4 bases from V and 4 bases from J; bases unmatched to any gene: 6. This CDR3 is built from 15 residues. CDR3 DNA: TGTGCCAGCAGCCTCCGGCTAGCGGGGGCAGATACGCAGTATTTT. Encoded protein: CASSLRLAGADTQYF. Using reference TRBV5-8 and TRBJ2-3 for the parts outside the CDR3, the full variable domain is EAGVTQSPTHLIKTRGQQATLRCSPISGHTSVYWYQQALGLGLQFLLWYDEGEERNRGNFPPRFSGRQFPNYSSELNVNALELEDSALYLCASSLRLAGADTQYFGPGTRLTVL.

The chain carries TRBV28 and TRBJ1-2; the D is unclear. The CDR3 sequence is 16 residues long. V was shortened by 4 bases and J by 3 bases, with 18 bases between the two germline ends. Germline loops: CDR1 MDHEN, CDR2 SYDVKM. The CDR3 region has the DNA TGTGCCAGCAGTTCCATATTCAGGTGGCAGGACTATGGCTACACCTTC. This codes for CASSSIFRWQDYGYTF.

The chain carries TRBV7-9 and TRBJ2-7; a weak D match, TRBD1 (6 bases). The CDR3 is made up of 14 amino acids. V gave up 2 bases and J gave up 2 bases, with 10 bases separating them. Per germline, CDR1 SEHNR and CDR2 FQNEAQ (reference sequence). The CDR3 is CASSLSTGPYEQYF. As DNA, the CDR3 is TGTGCCAGCAGCTTAAGCACAGGGCCCTACGAGCAGTACTTC.

To note about this clone: A junction end diverges from the germline sequence, so it may reflect a read error. The chain employs TRBV7-7 and TRBJ2-3; D may be TRBD2 (5 bases). The CDR3 extends over 14 amino acids. From germline, CDR1 is SSHAT and CDR2 FNYEAQ (reference sequence). DNA for the CDR3: TGTGCTAGCAGCTTAGGAGGTTTGGCAGATACGCAGTATTTT. It codes for CASSLGGLADTQYF.

The chain employs TRBV27 and TRBJ2-7, with D possibly TRBD1 on 6 matching bases. Germline CDR1 is MNHEY and CDR2 is SMNVEV (reference sequence). The CDR3 is made up of 14 amino acids. Trimming removed 3 bases at V and 10 bases at J, with 19 bases between. The CDR3, as DNA: TGTGCCAGCAGTTTCACCACGACAGGCCGGTCACAGTACTTC. It translates to CASSFTTTGRSQYF.

This rearrangement joins TRBV7-2 to TRBJ2-5, with D possibly matching TRBD1 (5 bases). Germline CDR1 reads SGHTA; CDR2 reads FQGNSA. The CDR3 is 15 amino acids. Trimming stripped 1 base from V and 9 bases from J, with 18 bases between. CDR3 in DNA: TGTGCCAGCAGCTTAGAGGGTCAGGGCTACTGGGCCCAGTACTTC. Its translation: CASSLEGQGYWAQYF.

This clone was recorded only once. The chain links TRBV2 to TRBJ1-4; D unresolved. This CDR3 spans 16 amino acids. CDR1 and CDR2 (germline): SNHLY, FYNNEI. V lost 3 bases, J lost 0 bases, and 11 bases lay in between. The CDR3 region is CASSEIDIATNEKLFF. CDR3 in DNA: TGTGCCAGCAGTGAGATCGACATTGCAACTAATGAAAAACTGTTTTTT. Full variable domain (rest looked up from reference TRBV2 and TRBJ1-4): EPEVTQTPSHQVTQMGQEVILRCVPISNHLYFYWYRQILGQKVEFLVSFYNNEISEKSEIFDDQFSVERPDGSNFTLKIRSTKLEDSAMYFCASSEIDIATNEKLFFGSGTQLSVL.

The chain has TRBV4-1 and TRBJ1-2; TRBD1 might be the D (6 bases). V lost 2 bases and J 5 bases, leaving 15 bases between the germline ends. CDR1 MGHRA and CDR2 YSYEKL come from the germline V gene. The CDR3 contains 15 residues. CDR3 amino acids: CASSQPTTGKYGYTF. CDR3 coding DNA: TGCGCCAGCAGCCAACCTACGACAGGAAAGTATGGCTACACCTTC.

J is TRBJ1-2 and V is TRBV9; TRBD1 might be the D (6 bases). Germline loops: CDR1 SGDLS, CDR2 YYNGEE. This CDR3 comprises 16 residues. The V end was cut by 4 bases, the J end by 0 bases, with 16 bases between. CDR3 sequence (DNA): TGTGCCAGCAGCCCTAGGGGGAGTGTGGCTAACTATGGCTACACCTTC. It is translated as CASSPRGSVANYGYTF.

The chain carries TRBV19 and TRBJ2-3; 8 bases are shared with TRBD1. Per the germline V gene, CDR1 is LNHDA and CDR2 is SQIVND (reference sequence). Trimming removed 2 bases from V and 4 bases from J; junction bases left unmatched: 8. This CDR3 is built from 16 residues. CDR3: CASSIPDRGGADTQYF. CDR3 sequence (DNA): TGTGCCAGTAGTATACCCGACAGGGGCGGGGCAGATACGCAGTATTTT.

The chain links TRBV30 to TRBJ2-1, with D perhaps TRBD2 (6 bases). The CDR3 length is 12 residues. The V end lost 4 bases, the J end lost 6 bases, and 10 bases lay between the germline ends. Germline V gene lookup returns CDR1 GTSNPN and CDR2 SVGIG (reference sequence). DNA of the CDR3: TGTGCCTGGACCCCGGGAGTCAATGAGCAGTTCTTC. Translating gives CAWTPGVNEQFF. Full variable domain (remainder filled in from reference TRBV30 and TRBJ2-1): SQTIHQWPATLVQPVGSPLSLECTVEGTSNPNLYWYRQAAGRGLQLLFYSVGIGQISSEVPQNLSASRPQDRQFILSSKKLLLSDSGFYLCAWTPGVNEQFFGPGTRLTVL.

This chain joins TRBV5-4 and TRBJ2-5; D unresolved. V dropped 0 bases and J dropped 4 bases, with 10 bases sitting between them. CDR1 and CDR2 (germline): SGHNT, YYREEE (reference sequence). The CDR3 is 14 amino acids. The CDR3 DNA is TGTGCCAGCAGCTTGGATGGCAGGCGAGAGACCCAGTACTTC. It translates to CASSLDGRRETQYF.

The V call is TRBV6-5, the J call TRBJ2-5, with no clear D. The tail of the sequence fits TRBJ2-7 better, so the J call may be wrong. The germline gives CDR1 MNHEY, CDR2 SVGAGI. This CDR3 is 14 amino acids long. CDR3 protein: CASSYAYTDYEQYF. In DNA form, the CDR3 reads TGTGCCAGCAGTTACGCCTACACAGATTACGAGCAGTACTTC.

The chain has TRBV20-1 and TRBJ1-4, with D tentatively TRBD1 (5 bases). Germline loops: CDR1 DFQATT, CDR2 SNEGSKA (reference sequence). This CDR3 has 11 amino acids. DNA for the CDR3: TGCAGGGCGGGGACTTCCGAAAAACTGTTTTTT. It encodes CRAGTSEKLFF.

This sequence joins TRBV27 and TRBJ2-7, with D possibly being TRBD1 (6 bases). There are 12 residues in the CDR3. The V end was cut by 8 bases, the J end by 3 bases, with 11 bases between. The germline V gene encodes CDR1 MNHEY and CDR2 SMNVEV (reference sequence). CDR3: CASGGTYYEQYF. The CDR3 bases are TGTGCCAGCGGTGGGACATACTACGAGCAGTACTTC.

J is TRBJ2-7 and V is TRBV28; 9 bases fit TRBD1. CDR1 is MDHEN, CDR2 SYDVKM, per germline. The CDR3 runs to 16 residues. With 4 bases clipped from V and 2 bases from J, the junction kept 9 bases outside the gene matches. The CDR3 here is CASSSTGTGRTYEQYF. The CDR3, as DNA: TGTGCCAGCAGTTCTACCGGGACAGGGAGGACCTACGAGCAGTACTTC.